The rows below give T cell receptor beta chains drawn from one sample of a study of T cell repertoires in cytomegalovirus infection. These receptors are not linked to any known antigen. TCRdb re-called the reads through MiXCR, storing one row per CDR3 protein. Of under 150,000 distinct CDR3 sequences in the sample, 30% were seen once. The sequences come from CD8+ T cells from cultured PBMCs, collected from culture after CMV antigen stimulation. The source is a human donor in good health (CMV status not recorded). Some clones in this sample may be carry-over from other donors' samples. Each CDR3 is given with its conserved first and last residue. The D gene is left open where the match is weak. Part of the rows lack a size; the others show once, few, many or a class for expanded clones.

>TRBV7-3|TRBJ2-1|NA|NA
CASRHPLPAQYNEQFF
TGTGCCAGCAGACACCCTCTACCAGCGCAGTACAATGAGCAGTTCTTC
>TRBV12-3/TRBV12-4|TRBJ2-3|TRBD1|few
CASSEQGRPSTDTQYF
TGTGCCAGCAGCGAACAGGGGCGACCTAGCACAGATACGCAGTATTTT
>TRBV5-1|TRBJ1-1|NA|NA
CASSLEAGPEAFF
TGCGCCAGCAGCTTGGAGGCAGGCCCCGAAGCTTTCTTT
>TRBV9|TRBJ2-3|NA|few
CASSAFDRETDTQYF
TGTGCCAGCAGCGCGTTCGATCGGGAGACAGATACGCAGTATTTT
>TRBV27|TRBJ2-3|NA|few
CASSLVSGLPDTQYF
TGTGCCAGCAGTTTGGTGTCAGGGTTACCAGATACGCAGTATTTT
>TRBV7-2|TRBJ2-3|NA|many
CASSSSTDTQYF
TGTGCCAGCAGCTCAAGCACAGATACGCAGTATTTT
>TRBV7-6|TRBJ2-5|NA|NA
CASRRTDRVGGETQYF
TGTGCCAGCAGGCGTACTGACAGGGTTGGAGGGGAGACCCAGTACTTC
>TRBV2|TRBJ1-5|TRBD1|once
CASSSRAGGYGNQPQHF
TGTGCCAGCAGTTCTCGAGCAGGGGGCTATGGCAATCAGCCCCAGCATTTT
>TRBV7-2|TRBJ2-3|NA|NA
CASSELPDTQYF
TGTGCCAGCAGCGAACTCCCAGATACGCAGTATTTT
>TRBV3-1|TRBJ2-1|NA|few
CASSQEYSAVGEQFF
TGTGCCAGCAGCCAAGAGTACTCGGCCGTCGGGGAGCAGTTCTTC
>TRBV18|TRBJ2-5|TRBD2|many
CASSPPSGGAQGETQYF
TGTGCCAGCTCACCACCGAGCGGGGGTGCCCAGGGAGAGACCCAGTACTTC
>TRBV27|TRBJ2-7|TRBD2|NA
CTSGGSSYEQYF
TGCACCAGCGGGGGGTCCTCCTACGAGCAGTACTTC
>TRBV7-8|TRBJ2-5|NA|many
CASKGRGSQETQYF
TGTGCCAGCAAAGGCCGGGGTTCACAAGAGACCCAGTACTTC
>TRBV5-1|TRBJ2-5|NA|NA
CASSFFLDGPEKTQYF
TGCGCCAGCAGCTTCTTCCTGGACGGTCCCGAAAAGACCCAGTACTTC
>TRBV5-6|TRBJ1-5|NA|NA
CASSLGYGYQPQHF
TGTGCCAGCAGCTTGGGTTACGGGTATCAGCCCCAGCATTTT
>TRBV15|TRBJ2-1|NA|NA
CATSRIYNEQFF
TGTGCCACCAGTCGGATTTACAATGAGCAGTTCTTC
>TRBV11-1|TRBJ2-2|NA|NA
CASSFFGELFF
TGTGCCAGCAGCTTCTTCGGGGAGCTGTTTTTT
>TRBV12-3/TRBV12-4|TRBJ2-1|NA|few
CASSYTGEGSVAREQFF
TGTGCCAGCAGTTACACAGGAGAGGGATCCGTCGCCCGTGAGCAGTTCTTC
>TRBV7-8|TRBJ2-7|TRBD1|few
CASSPQGLTHEQYF
TGTGCCAGCAGCCCACAGGGGTTAACCCACGAGCAGTACTTC
>TRBV4-1|TRBJ2-7|NA|NA
CASSHDRQGWSGEQYF
TGCGCCAGCAGCCATGATCGCCAGGGGTGGAGTGGTGAGCAGTACTTC
>TRBV7-6|TRBJ2-2|NA|once
CASSSAGGPGELFF
TGTGCCAGCAGCTCCGCAGGCGGCCCCGGGGAGCTGTTTTTT
>TRBV7-3|TRBJ2-1|NA|NA
CASSFDGLNNDQFF
TGTGCCAGCAGCTTTGATGGCTTGAACAATGATCAGTTCTTC
>TRBV7-4|TRBJ2-1|TRBD1|NA
CASSLVVRQGPWNEQFF
TGTGCCAGCAGCTTAGTCGTCCGACAGGGGCCCTGGAATGAGCAGTTCTTC
>TRBV2|TRBJ2-7|TRBD2|few
CASSEKGLAGGRSYEQYF
TGTGCCAGCAGTGAAAAGGGACTAGCGGGGGGGAGATCCTACGAGCAGTACTTC
>TRBV4-1|TRBJ2-7|NA|few
CASSQATDEQYF
TGCGCCAGCAGCCAGGCCACCGACGAGCAGTACTTC
>TRBV7-4|TRBJ2-5|TRBD2|NA
CASSFLSGLAGETQYF
TGTGCCAGCAGCTTTTTATCGGGACTAGCGGGAGAGACCCAGTACTTC
>TRBV6-4|TRBJ2-5|TRBD1|few
CASSQYRGQTQYF
TGTGCCAGCAGCCAGTACAGGGGACAGACCCAGTACTTC
>TRBV27|TRBJ1-4|NA|NA
CASSFGGGAEVFF
NA
>TRBV6-1|TRBJ1-5|TRBD1|NA
CASSEVSGGFGNQPQHF
TGTGCCAGCAGTGAAGTTTCAGGGGGCTTCGGCAATCAGCCCCAGCATTTT
>TRBV12-5|TRBJ2-7|TRBD1|NA
CASGGTAPYEQYF
TGTGCTAGTGGTGGGACAGCCCCCTACGAGCAGTACTTC
>TRBV5-6|TRBJ2-2|TRBD2|NA
CASSSIAGGYTGELFF
TGTGCCAGCAGCTCCATAGCGGGGGGATACACCGGGGAGCTGTTTTTT
>TRBV20-1|TRBJ2-7|TRBD1|NA
CSARGGTGISYEQYF
TGCAGTGCTAGAGGAGGGACAGGCATCTCCTACGAGCAGTACTTC
>TRBV10-3|TRBJ2-1|TRBD2|NA
CAISERLAETYNEQFF
TGTGCCATCAGTGAGAGGCTAGCGGAGACCTACAATGAGCAGTTCTTC
>TRBV3-1|TRBJ2-5|TRBD2|NA
CASSQAFLAGGPFGETQYF
TGTGCCAGCAGCCAAGCCTTTCTGGCGGGGGGGCCGTTTGGTGAGACCCAGTACTTC
>TRBV7-6|TRBJ1-1|NA|few
CASSPAGWDTEAFF
TGTGCCAGCAGCCCGGCGGGCTGGGACACTGAAGCTTTCTTT
>TRBV12-3/TRBV12-4|TRBJ1-5|NA|few
CASSPSGGARQPQHF
TGTGCCAGCAGTCCATCGGGGGGGGCGCGTCAGCCCCAGCATTTT
>TRBV4-3|TRBJ2-1|NA|once
CASSQGTGYEQFF
TGCGCCAGCAGCCAAGGTACGGGATATGAGCAGTTCTTC
>TRBV24-1|TRBJ2-2|NA|NA
CATSEGSRTGELFF
TGTGCCACCAGTGAGGGGTCTCGCACCGGGGAGCTGTTTTTT
>TRBV4-3|TRBJ2-5|NA|NA
CASSQGMSRSQETQYF
TGCGCCAGCAGCCAAGGTATGAGTAGGAGCCAAGAGACCCAGTACTTC
>TRBV29-1|TRBJ1-2|TRBD1|NA
CSDLTGDYGYTF
TGCAGCGATTTAACAGGGGACTATGGCTACACCTTC
>TRBV6-1|TRBJ1-6|NA|few
CASSANRQSSYNSPLHF
TGTGCCAGCAGTGCCAACCGACAGAGCTCCTATAATTCACCCCTCCACTTT
>TRBV6-2/TRBV6-3|TRBJ1-2|NA|NA
CASSYDGRGGYTF
TGTGCCAGCAGTTACGACGGCCGCGGCGGCTACACCTTC
>TRBV6-5|TRBJ2-3|TRBD2|NA
CASSSPNGLAGQTDTQYF
TGTGCCAGCAGTTCCCCGAACGGACTAGCGGGGCAAACAGATACGCAGTATTTT
>TRBV7-2|TRBJ2-7|NA|many
CASSLDSTYEQYF
TGTGCCAGCAGCTTGGACAGCACCTACGAGCAGTACTTC
>TRBV6-1|TRBJ2-3|TRBD1|many
CASSVWTGETDTQYF
TGTGCCAGCAGTGTGTGGACAGGAGAGACAGATACGCAGTATTTT
>TRBV4-2|TRBJ1-2|NA|few
CASSQDRSREDYGYTF
TGTGCCAGCAGCCAAGATCGGAGCAGGGAAGACTATGGCTACACCTTC
>TRBV7-2|TRBJ1-3|TRBD1|many
CASSPTGGTFHTIYF
TGTGCCAGCAGCCCGACAGGGGGCACCTTCCACACCATATATTTT
>TRBV6-2/TRBV6-3|TRBJ2-2|NA|NA
CASSYQDYLNTGELFF
TGTGCCAGCAGTTACCAGGACTACCTGAACACCGGGGAGCTGTTTTTT